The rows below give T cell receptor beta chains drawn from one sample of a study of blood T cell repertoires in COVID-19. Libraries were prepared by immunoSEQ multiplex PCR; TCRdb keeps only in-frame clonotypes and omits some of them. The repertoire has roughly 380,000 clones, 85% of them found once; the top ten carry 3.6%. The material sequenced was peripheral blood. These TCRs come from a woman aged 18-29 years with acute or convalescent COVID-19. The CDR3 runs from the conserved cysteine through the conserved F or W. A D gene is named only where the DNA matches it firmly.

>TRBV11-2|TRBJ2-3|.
TGTGCCAGCAGCTTAGATCACACAGATACGCAGTATTTT
CASSLDHTDTQYF
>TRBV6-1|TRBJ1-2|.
TGTGCCAGCAGTGACCTCCCGAACAGGGTGAGCTACACCTTC
CASSDLPNRVSYTF
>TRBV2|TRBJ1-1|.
TGTGCCAGCAGTGAAGCGCTAGGGGTCATCGGCACTGAAGCTTTCTTT
CASSEALGVIGTEAFF
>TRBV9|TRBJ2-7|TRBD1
TGTGCCAGCAGCGCAGGGACAGGGGGTCGGTACGAGCAGTACTTC
CASSAGTGGRYEQYF
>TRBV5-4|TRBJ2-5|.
TGTGCCAGCAGCTTGGATAGAGAAGAGACCCAGTACTTC
CASSLDREETQYF
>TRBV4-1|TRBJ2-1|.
TGCGCCAGCAGCCAAGGGGATAGCGAACGCTCCTACAATGAGCAGTTCTTC
CASSQGDSERSYNEQFF
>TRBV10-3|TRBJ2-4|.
TGTGCCGTCCGCGACAGAACCGAGAAAAACATTCAGTACTTC
CAVRDRTEKNIQYF
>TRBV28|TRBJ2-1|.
TGTGCCAGCAGTTCTCCGACTGTGAGCACGTTCTTC
CASSSPTVSTFF
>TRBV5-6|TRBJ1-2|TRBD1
TGTGCCAGCAGCTATGGGACAGGGGGAGGGAATGGCTACACCTTC
CASSYGTGGGNGYTF
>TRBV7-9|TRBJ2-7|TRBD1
TGTGCCAGCAGCTTAGCAGAATTGGGACAGTACAATTCCTACGAGCAGTACTTC
CASSLAELGQYNSYEQYF